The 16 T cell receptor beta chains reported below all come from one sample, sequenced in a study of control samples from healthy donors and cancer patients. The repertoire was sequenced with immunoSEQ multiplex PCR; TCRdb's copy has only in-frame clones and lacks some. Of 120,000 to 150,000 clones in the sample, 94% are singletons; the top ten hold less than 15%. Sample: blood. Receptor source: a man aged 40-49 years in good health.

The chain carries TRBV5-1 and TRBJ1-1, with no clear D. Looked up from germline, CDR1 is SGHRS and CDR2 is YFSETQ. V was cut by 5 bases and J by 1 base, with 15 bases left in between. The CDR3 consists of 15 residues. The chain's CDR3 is CASRLRTGANTEAFF. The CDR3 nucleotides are TGCGCCAGCAGATTACGGACGGGAGCGAACACTGAAGCTTTCTTT. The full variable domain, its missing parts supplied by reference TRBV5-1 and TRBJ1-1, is KAGVTQTPRYLIKTRGQQVTLSCSPISGHRSVSWYQQTPGQGLQFLFEYFSETQRNKGNFPGRFSGRQFSNSRSEMNVSTLELGDSALYLCASRLRTGANTEAFFGQGTRLTVV.

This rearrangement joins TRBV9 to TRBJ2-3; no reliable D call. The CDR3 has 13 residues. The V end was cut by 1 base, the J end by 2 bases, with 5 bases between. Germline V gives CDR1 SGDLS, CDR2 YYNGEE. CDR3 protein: CASSVQVTDTQYF. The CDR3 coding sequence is TGTGCCAGCAGCGTACAAGTCACAGATACGCAGTATTTT.

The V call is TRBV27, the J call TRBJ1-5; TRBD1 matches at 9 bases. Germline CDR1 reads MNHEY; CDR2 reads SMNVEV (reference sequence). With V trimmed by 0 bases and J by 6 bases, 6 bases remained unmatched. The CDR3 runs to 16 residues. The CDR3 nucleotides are TGTGCCAGCAGTTTATCGACAGGGGGTGTAAGTCAGCCCCAGCATTTT. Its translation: CASSLSTGGVSQPQHF.

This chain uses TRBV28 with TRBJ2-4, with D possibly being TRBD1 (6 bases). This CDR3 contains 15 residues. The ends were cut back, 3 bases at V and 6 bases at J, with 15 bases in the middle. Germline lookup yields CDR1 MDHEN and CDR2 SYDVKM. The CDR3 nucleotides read TGTGCCAGCAGTTTTTGGGCAGGGGTATCAAACATTCAGTACTTC. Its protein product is CASSFWAGVSNIQYF. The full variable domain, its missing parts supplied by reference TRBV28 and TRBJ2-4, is DVKVTQSSRYLVKRTGEKVFLECVQDMDHENMFWYRQDPGLGLRLIYFSYDVKMKEKGDIPEGYSVSREKKERFSLILESASTNQTSMYLCASSFWAGVSNIQYFGAGTRLSVL.

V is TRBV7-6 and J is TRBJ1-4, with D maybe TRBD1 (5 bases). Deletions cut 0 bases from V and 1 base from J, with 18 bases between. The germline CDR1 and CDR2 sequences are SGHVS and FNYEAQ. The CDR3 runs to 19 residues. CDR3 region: CASSLAPWQGGRTNEKLFF. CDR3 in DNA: TGTGCCAGCAGCTTAGCTCCCTGGCAGGGAGGGAGAACTAATGAAAAACTGTTTTTT.

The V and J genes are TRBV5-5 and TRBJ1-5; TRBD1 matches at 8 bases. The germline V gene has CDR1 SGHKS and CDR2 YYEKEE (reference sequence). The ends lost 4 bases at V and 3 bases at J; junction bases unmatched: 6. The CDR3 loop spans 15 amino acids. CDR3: CASSRDRGINQPQHF. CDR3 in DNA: TGTGCCAGCAGCCGAGACAGGGGCATCAATCAGCCCCAGCATTTT. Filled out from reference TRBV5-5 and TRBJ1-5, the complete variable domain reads DAGVTQSPTHLIKTRGQQVTLRCSPISGHKSVSWYQQVLGQGPQFIFQYYEKEERGRGNFPDRFSARQFPNYSSELNVNALLLGDSALYLCASSRDRGINQPQHFGDGTRLSIL.

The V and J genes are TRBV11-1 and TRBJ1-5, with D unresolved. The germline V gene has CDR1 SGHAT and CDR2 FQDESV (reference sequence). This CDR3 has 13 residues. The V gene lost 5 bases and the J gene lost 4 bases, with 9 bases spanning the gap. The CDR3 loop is CASSPDVNQPQHF. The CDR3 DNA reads TGTGCCAGCAGCCCCGACGTTAATCAGCCCCAGCATTTT.

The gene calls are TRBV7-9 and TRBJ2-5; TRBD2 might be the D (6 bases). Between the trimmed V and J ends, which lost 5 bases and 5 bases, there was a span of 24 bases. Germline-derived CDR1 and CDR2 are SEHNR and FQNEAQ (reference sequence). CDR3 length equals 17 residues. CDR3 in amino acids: CASSQPRRGRFRETQYF. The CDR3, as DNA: TGTGCCAGCAGCCAACCACGGCGGGGACGCTTTCGGGAGACCCAGTACTTC.

The chain's CDR3 is CATSDSTGDSSEQFF. CDR3 nucleotide sequence: TGTGCCACCAGTGATTCGACAGGGGATTCCAGTGAGCAGTTCTTC. The rearrangement links TRBV24-1 to TRBJ2-1, with 8 bases fitting TRBD1. Germline V CDR1 and CDR2: KGHDR, SFDVKD. J lost 9 bases, V lost 2 bases, and 8 bases had no gene match. The CDR3 extends over 15 amino acids.

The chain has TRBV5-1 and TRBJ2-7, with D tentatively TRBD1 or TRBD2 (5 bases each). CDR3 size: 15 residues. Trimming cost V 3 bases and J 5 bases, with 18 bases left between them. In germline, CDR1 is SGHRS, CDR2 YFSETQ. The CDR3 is CASSSGARRGNEQYF. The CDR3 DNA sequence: TGCGCCAGCAGCTCCGGGGCCCGACGAGGGAACGAGCAGTACTTC.

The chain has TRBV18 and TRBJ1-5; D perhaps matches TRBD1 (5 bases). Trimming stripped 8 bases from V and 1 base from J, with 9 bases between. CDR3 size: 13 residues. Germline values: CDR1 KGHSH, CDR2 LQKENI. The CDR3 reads CASHRDSNQPQHF. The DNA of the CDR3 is TGTGCCAGCCATAGGGACAGCAATCAGCCCCAGCATTTT.

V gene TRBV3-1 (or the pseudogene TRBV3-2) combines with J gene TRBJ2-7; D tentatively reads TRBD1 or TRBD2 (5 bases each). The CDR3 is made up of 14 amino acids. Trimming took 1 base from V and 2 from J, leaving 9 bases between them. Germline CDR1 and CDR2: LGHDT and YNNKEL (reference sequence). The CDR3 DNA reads TGTGCCAGCAGCCAAGGACGGGGCCCCTACGAGCAGTACTTC. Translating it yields CASSQGRGPYEQYF.

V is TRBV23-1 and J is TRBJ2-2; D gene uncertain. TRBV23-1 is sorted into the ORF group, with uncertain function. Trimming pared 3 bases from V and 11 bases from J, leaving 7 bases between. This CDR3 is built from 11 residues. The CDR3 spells CASSQPPELFF. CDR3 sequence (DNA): TGCGCCAGCAGTCAGCCTCCTGAGCTGTTTTTT.

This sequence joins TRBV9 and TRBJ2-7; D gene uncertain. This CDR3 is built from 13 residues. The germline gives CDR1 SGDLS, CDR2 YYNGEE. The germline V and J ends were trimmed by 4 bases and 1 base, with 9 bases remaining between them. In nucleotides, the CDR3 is TGTGCCAGCAGCCCTGGCAGTTCCTACGAGCAGTACTTC. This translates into CASSPGSSYEQYF.

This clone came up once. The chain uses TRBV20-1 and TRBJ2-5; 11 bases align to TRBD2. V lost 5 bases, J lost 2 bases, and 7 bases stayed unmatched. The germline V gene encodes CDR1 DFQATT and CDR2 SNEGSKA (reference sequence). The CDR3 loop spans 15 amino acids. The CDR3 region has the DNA TGCAGTGCTGGTGCCCTAGCGGGGGGACAAGAGACCCAGTACTTC. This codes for CSAGALAGGQETQYF.

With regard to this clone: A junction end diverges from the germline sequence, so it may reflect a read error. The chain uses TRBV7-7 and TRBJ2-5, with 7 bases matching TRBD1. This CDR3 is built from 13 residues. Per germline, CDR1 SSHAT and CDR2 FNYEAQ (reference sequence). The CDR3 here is CASSSGQEGTQYF. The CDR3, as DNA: TGTGCTAGCAGCTCAGGACAGGAAGGGACCCAGTACTTC.